The 29 T cell receptor beta chains below were found in one sample sequenced in a study of CD8+ T cells in alopecia areata. After isolation, RNA underwent reverse transcription to generate cDNA as the sequencing template. Assay: immunoSEQ multiplex PCR; the TCRdb copy retains only in-frame clones and omits some. The table has almost 250,000 clones, around 67% seen once. Material: CD4+ T cells sorted from blood, obtained at week 0. Receptors were obtained from a human donor with alopecia areata.

This sequence joins TRBV4-2 and TRBJ2-5; D call uncertain. The germline V gene encodes CDR1 LGHNA and CDR2 YNFKEQ. CDR3 length equals 14 residues. The germline V and J ends were trimmed by 1 base and 1 base, with 7 bases remaining between them. The CDR3 sequence: CASSQVHLQETQYF. DNA of the CDR3: TGTGCCAGCAGCCAAGTGCACCTCCAAGAGACCCAGTACTTC.

The CDR3 loop is CSAGSQETQYF. Written as DNA, the CDR3 is TGCAGCGCCGGGTCCCAAGAGACCCAGTACTTC. J is TRBJ2-5 and V is TRBV29-1; the D is unclear. Deletions cut 7 bases from V and 1 base from J, with 7 bases between. The CDR3 totals 11 residues. CDR1 and CDR2 (germline): SQVTM, ANQGSEA.

This clone was picked up one time. CDR3 protein: CAWRRIAIYNEQFF. The CDR3 DNA sequence: TGTGCCTGGAGGCGAATAGCGATATACAATGAGCAGTTCTTC. This sequence joins TRBV30 and TRBJ2-1; a weak D match, TRBD2 (5 bases). The CDR3 spans 14 residues. The germline V gene has CDR1 GTSNPN and CDR2 SVGIG (reference sequence). V lost 3 bases, J lost 4 bases, and 13 bases lay in between.

The chain uses TRBV10-3 and TRBJ2-3; the D gene is possibly TRBD1 (5 bases). There are 13 residues in the CDR3. Trimming pared 5 bases from V and 2 bases from J, leaving 8 bases between. Germline CDR1 is ENHRY and CDR2 is SYGVKD. For the CDR3, the DNA is TGTGCCATCAGTCGACAGTTCACAGATACGCAGTATTTT. Protein sequence: CAISRQFTDTQYF.

This rearrangement joins TRBV6-5 to TRBJ2-7; no clear D gene. Trimming stripped 8 bases from V and 3 bases from J, with 14 bases between. The CDR3 contains 13 residues. CDR1 and CDR2 (germline): MNHEY, SVGAGI. The CDR3 sequence: CASQMWQDYEQYF. The CDR3 region has the DNA TGTGCCAGCCAAATGTGGCAGGACTACGAGCAGTACTTC.

The V and J genes are TRBV4-1 and TRBJ2-5; possible D gene TRBD2, 5 bases. V lost 4 bases, J lost 5 bases, and 17 bases lay in between. Germline assignment: CDR1 MGHRA and CDR2 YSYEKL. The CDR3 spans 15 residues. In DNA, the CDR3 is TGCGCCAGCAGCCCCGGCGGGTCAGGCGGGGAGACCCAGTACTTC. This encodes CASSPGGSGGETQYF.

The chain joins TRBV19 to TRBJ2-7, with TRBD1 matching 8 bases. This CDR3 has 12 residues. Trimming took 5 bases from V and 6 from J; bases not matched to a gene: 3. Germline V gives CDR1 LNHDA, CDR2 SQIVND (reference sequence). CDR3 in amino acids: CASSGQGGEQYF. The CDR3 bases are TGTGCCAGTAGTGGACAGGGAGGCGAGCAGTACTTC.

The chain has TRBV5-1 and TRBJ2-2, with D maybe TRBD1 (6 bases). CDR1 SGHRS and CDR2 YFSETQ come from the germline V gene. CDR3 length: 15 residues. The V end was cut by 4 bases, the J end by 4 bases, with 14 bases between. The CDR3 is CASSGISGATGELFF. For the CDR3, the DNA is TGCGCCAGCAGCGGAATATCAGGGGCCACCGGGGAGCTGTTTTTT.

About this clone itself: Other DNA sequences in the same sample also yield this CDR3. This sequence joins TRBV29-1 and TRBJ2-7; unclear D gene. V gave up 4 bases and J gave up 1 base, with 5 bases separating them. CDR1 and CDR2 from the germline V gene are SQVTM and ANQGSEA. The CDR3 is made up of 11 amino acids. CDR3 bases: TGCAGCGTTGCACTTTCCTACGAGCAGTACTTC. It encodes CSVALSYEQYF.

This clone was seen a handful of times. V is TRBV2 and J is TRBJ2-1, with 8 bases identical to TRBD2. The CDR3 covers 14 residues. Per the germline V gene, CDR1 is SNHLY and CDR2 is FYNNEI. V shed 5 bases and J 5 bases; nucleotides not matched to a gene: 5. CDR3 in amino acids: CASSSGGTDNEQFF. The CDR3, as DNA: TGTGCCAGCAGTAGCGGGGGAACAGACAATGAGCAGTTCTTC.

This rearrangement joins TRBV29-1 to TRBJ2-1; TRBD1 agrees at 8 bases. The ends lost 3 bases at V and 6 bases at J; junction bases unmatched: 4. From germline, CDR1 is SQVTM and CDR2 ANQGSEA. The CDR3 is made up of 13 amino acids. The CDR3: CSVDTDRGNEQFF. As DNA, the CDR3 is TGCAGCGTTGATACTGACAGGGGCAATGAGCAGTTCTTC.

V and J are TRBV29-1 and TRBJ2-5; 7 nucleotides agree with TRBD1. The junction had 6 bases not matched to a gene; V was cut back by 4 bases and J by 4 bases. The CDR3 is 13 amino acids. Germline V gives CDR1 SQVTM, CDR2 ANQGSEA. CDR3 residues: CSVAKGAGETQYF. CDR3 nucleotides: TGCAGCGTTGCAAAGGGGGCGGGAGAGACCCAGTACTTC. The whole variable domain, remainder taken from reference TRBV29-1 and TRBJ2-5, is SAVISQKPSRDICQRGTSLTIQCQVDSQVTMMFWYRQQPGQSLTLIATANQGSEATYESGFVIDKFPISRPNLTFSTLTVSNMSPEDSSIYLCSVAKGAGETQYFGPGTRLLVL.

This chain connects TRBV5-1 to TRBJ2-1; 14 bases line up with TRBD2. There are 16 residues in the CDR3. In germline, CDR1 is SGHRS, CDR2 YFSETQ. Losses at the gene ends were 3 bases for V and 8 bases for J; bases not matched to a gene: 7. The DNA for the CDR3 is TGCGCCAGCAGCTGGAGGAGGACTAGCGGGGGGTATGAGCAGTTCTTC. Residues: CASSWRRTSGGYEQFF.

V usage is TRBV23-1 and J usage is TRBJ1-6; 8 nucleotides line up with TRBD1. Being an ORF, TRBV23-1 has a function that is uncertain. V lost 5 bases and J lost 5; bases outside the gene matches: 8. This CDR3 contains 16 residues. The chain's CDR3 is CASSSPDREDNSPLHF. The CDR3 nucleotides are TGCGCCAGCAGTTCCCCGGACAGGGAGGATAATTCACCCCTCCACTTT.

V usage is TRBV7-2 and J usage is TRBJ1-2; D ambiguous. V gave up 3 bases and J gave up 4 bases, with 9 bases separating them. The CDR3 is 13 amino acids. CDR1 SGHTA and CDR2 FQGNSA come from the germline V gene. Written as DNA, the CDR3 is TGTGCCAGCAGCTTGAGATCTCCCTATGGCTACACCTTC. Translated, it gives CASSLRSPYGYTF.

The chain employs TRBV18 and TRBJ2-3; D is possibly TRBD1 (5 bases). This CDR3 has 15 amino acids. Germline lookup yields CDR1 KGHSH and CDR2 LQKENI. Trimming took 2 bases from V and 3 from J, leaving 12 bases between them. The CDR3 DNA sequence: TGTGCCAGCTCACCAAGGCAGGGTGGTACAGATACGCAGTATTTT. Its translation: CASSPRQGGTDTQYF.

The chain uses TRBV30 and TRBJ2-1; D is uncertain. The germline V and J ends were trimmed by 8 bases and 6 bases, with 8 bases remaining between them. This CDR3 spans 10 amino acids. CDR1 GTSNPN and CDR2 SVGIG come from the germline V gene (reference sequence). The CDR3 DNA sequence: TGTGCCCTTGCCCCCAATGAGCAGTTCTTC. Its translation: CALAPNEQFF. Full variable domain (rest looked up from reference TRBV30 and TRBJ2-1): SQTIHQWPATLVQPVGSPLSLECTVEGTSNPNLYWYRQAAGRGLQLLFYSVGIGQISSEVPQNLSASRPQDRQFILSSKKLLLSDSGFYLCALAPNEQFFGPGTRLTVL.

The CDR3 is CSVDKGSTDTQYF. CDR3 nucleotides: TGCAGCGTTGACAAGGGATCCACAGATACGCAGTATTTT. V and J are TRBV29-1 and TRBJ2-3; unclear D gene. CDR1 and CDR2 from the germline V gene are SQVTM and ANQGSEA. V was trimmed by 3 bases and J by 2 bases, leaving 9 bases between them. The CDR3 has 13 residues.

The V and J genes are TRBV5-4 and TRBJ2-3; TRBD2 matches 10 bases. With V trimmed by 7 bases and J by 0 bases, 8 bases remained unmatched. The CDR3 runs 16 residues. Per germline, CDR1 SGHNT and CDR2 YYREEE (reference sequence). CDR3 nucleotides: TGTGCCAGCCAGAAAGCGGGACTAGCGAGCACAGATACGCAGTATTTT. Translating gives CASQKAGLASTDTQYF.

The table lists this clone with a count of one. The chain links TRBV5-1 to TRBJ2-3, with D hard to call. CDR3 length: 14 amino acids. Trimming pared 4 bases from V and 4 bases from J, leaving 13 bases between. Germline V gene lookup returns CDR1 SGHRS and CDR2 YFSETQ. The chain's CDR3 is CASSEPPRADTQYF. The CDR3 nucleotides are TGCGCCAGCAGCGAACCCCCTCGGGCAGATACGCAGTATTTT.

The rearrangement joins TRBV29-1 to TRBJ2-1; 8 bases are shared with TRBD1. Trimming cost V 3 bases and J 4 bases; bases outside gene matches: 8. This CDR3 spans 15 amino acids. Germline V CDR1 and CDR2: SQVTM, ANQGSEA. The CDR3 spells CSVESFGQGYNEQFF. The DNA of the CDR3 is TGCAGCGTTGAGAGTTTTGGACAGGGATACAATGAGCAGTTCTTC.

This clone was counted at least ten times. This chain uses TRBV5-6 with TRBJ1-6, with TRBD1 identical over 10 bases. The CDR3 totals 14 residues. In germline, CDR1 is SGHDT, CDR2 YYEEEE. J gave up 8 bases and V 4 bases, and 3 bases lay outside the gene matches. CDR3 bases: TGTGCCAGCAGCGTAGGACAGGGGGATTCACCCCTCCACTTT. Protein product: CASSVGQGDSPLHF.

J is TRBJ2-3 and V is TRBV11-2; 8 nucleotides align to TRBD1. Trimming removed 5 bases from V and 1 base from J; junction bases left unmatched: 8. CDR3 length: 16 residues. CDR1 is SGHAT and CDR2 is FQNNGV in the germline V gene. The CDR3 spells CASSPRTGSGTDTQYF. The CDR3 bases are TGTGCCAGCAGCCCTAGGACAGGGAGTGGCACAGATACGCAGTATTTT.

The chain is built from TRBV7-9 and TRBJ2-2, with D perhaps TRBD1 or TRBD2 (6 bases each). CDR1 and CDR2 (germline): SEHNR, FQNEAQ (reference sequence). The CDR3 runs 19 residues. V was pared by 5 bases and J by 0 bases, with 22 bases between. The CDR3 loop is CASSHQGGKAAANTGELFF. The CDR3 DNA sequence: TGTGCCAGCAGCCACCAAGGGGGGAAAGCCGCGGCGAACACCGGGGAGCTGTTTTTT.

Regarding this clone: At one end the junction does not follow the germline gene, possibly because of a read error. The rearrangement uses TRBV7-2 and TRBJ2-5, with D perhaps matching TRBD1 or TRBD2 (5 bases each). Germline V gene sequence: CDR1 SGHTA, CDR2 FQGNSA. This CDR3 is built from 14 residues. The CDR3 reads CASSRGQGQGTQYF. The CDR3 bases are TGTGCCAGCAGCCGAGGGCAGGGCCAAGGGACCCAGTACTTC.

V and J are TRBV6-5 and TRBJ1-6; D not resolved. Trimming shortened V by 4 bases and J by 13 bases, and 14 bases separated the two germline ends. The CDR3 consists of 13 residues. Germline CDR1 MNHEY, CDR2 SVGAGI. This CDR3 is CASSSSVAGPLHF. The CDR3, as DNA: TGTGCCAGCAGTTCGTCCGTGGCAGGTCCCCTCCACTTT.

J is TRBJ2-7 and V is TRBV30, with D unclear. The CDR3 runs to 11 residues. Trimming took 0 bases from V and 1 from J, leaving 1 base between them. CDR1 and CDR2 (germline): GTSNPN, SVGIG (reference sequence). CDR3 amino acids: CAWSVSYEQYF. The CDR3 DNA reads TGTGCCTGGAGTGTATCCTACGAGCAGTACTTC.

The chain has TRBV9 and TRBJ1-1; D uncertain. This CDR3 is built from 13 residues. V was pared by 4 bases and J by 0 bases, with 7 bases between. Germline V lookup: CDR1 SGDLS, CDR2 YYNGEE. Here the CDR3 DNA reads TGTGCCAGCAGCACACAGATGAACACTGAAGCTTTCTTT. Encoded protein: CASSTQMNTEAFF. Based on the CDR3 plus reference TRBV9 and TRBJ1-1, the full variable domain is DSGVTQTPKHLITATGQRVTLRCSPRSGDLSVYWYQQSLDQGLQFLIQYYNGEERAKGNILERFSAQQFPDLHSELNLSSLELGDSALYFCASSTQMNTEAFFGQGTRLTVV.

Comment on this clone: Other DNA sequences from this sample encode an identical CDR3 as well. V usage is TRBV5-1 and J usage is TRBJ2-5; D remains unclear. This CDR3 is built from 14 residues. Germline values: CDR1 SGHRS, CDR2 YFSETQ. The V end was cut by 0 bases, the J end by 2 bases, with 8 bases between. Here the CDR3 reads CASSLEGSQETQYF. In nucleotides, the CDR3 is TGCGCCAGCAGCTTGGAGGGCAGTCAAGAGACCCAGTACTTC.